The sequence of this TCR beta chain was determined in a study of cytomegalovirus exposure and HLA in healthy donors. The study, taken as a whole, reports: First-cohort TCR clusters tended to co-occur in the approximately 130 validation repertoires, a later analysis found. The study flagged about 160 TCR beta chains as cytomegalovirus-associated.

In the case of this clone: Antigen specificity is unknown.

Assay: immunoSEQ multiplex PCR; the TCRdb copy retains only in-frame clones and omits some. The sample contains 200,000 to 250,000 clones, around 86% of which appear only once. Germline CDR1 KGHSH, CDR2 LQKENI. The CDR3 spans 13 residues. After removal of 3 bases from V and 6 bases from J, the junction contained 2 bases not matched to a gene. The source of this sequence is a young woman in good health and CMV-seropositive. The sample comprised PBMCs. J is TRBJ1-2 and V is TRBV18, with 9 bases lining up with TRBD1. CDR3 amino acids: CASSPRTGDGYTF. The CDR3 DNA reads TGTGCCAGCTCACCCAGGACAGGGGATGGCTACACCTTC.